This passage covers 20 T cell receptor beta chains from one sample sequenced in a study of shared clonotypes between healthy human individuals. Profiled with immunoSEQ multiplex PCR; TCRdb holds only in-frame clones, not every one. The data contain 2 million to 2.5 million clones, under 95% of them singletons. The material sequenced was naive CD4+ T cells from PBMCs. As to subset: CD45RA+ positively selected. These receptors came from a man between 18 and 29 years old in good health. Some clones in this sample may be carry-over from other donors' samples.

Concerning this clone: The same CDR3 also results from other DNA sequences found in this sample. This chain joins TRBV5-1 and TRBJ1-1; D perhaps matches TRBD1 (5 bases). Trimming stripped 1 base from V and 0 bases from J, with 10 bases between. The CDR3 is made up of 15 amino acids. Germline loops: CDR1 SGHRS, CDR2 YFSETQ. CDR3 sequence: CASSLNAGMNTEAFF. In nucleotides, the CDR3 is TGCGCCAGCAGCTTGAATGCAGGGATGAACACTGAAGCTTTCTTT.

A remark on this clone: Other nucleotide sequences from this sample produce the same CDR3. J is TRBJ2-7 and V is TRBV7-2; TRBD1 aligns across 7 bases. The CDR3 runs 14 residues. From germline, CDR1 is SGHTA and CDR2 FQGNSA. V shed 5 bases, J shed 0 bases, and the junction held 4 bases outside the gene matches. DNA for the CDR3: TGTGCCAGCAGCCCCAGGGGGAGCTCCTACGAGCAGTACTTC. Protein sequence: CASSPRGSSYEQYF. Together with reference TRBV7-2 and TRBJ2-7, the CDR3 gives the full variable domain: GAGVSQSPSNKVTEKGKDVELRCDPISGHTALYWYRQSLGQGLEFLIYFQGNSAPDKSGLPSDRFSAERTGGSVSTLTIQRTQQEDSAVYLCASSPRGSSYEQYFGPGTRLTVT.

The rearrangement joins TRBV5-1 to TRBJ2-5, with D uncertain. V was shortened by 3 bases and J by 3 bases, with 12 bases between the two germline ends. This CDR3 region has 14 residues. Germline V gives CDR1 SGHRS, CDR2 YFSETQ. For the CDR3, the DNA is TGCGCCAGCAGCTCCACGGTGGGGAAAGAGACCCAGTACTTC. It specifies CASSSTVGKETQYF.

The chain has TRBV11-2 and TRBJ2-7, with TRBD1 identical over 10 bases. V lost 3 bases and J lost 6; bases outside the gene matches: 14. CDR3 length equals 17 residues. CDR1 and CDR2 from the germline V gene are SGHAT and FQNNGV. CDR3 loop: CASSFLFSDRGPAEQYF. The CDR3 DNA follows: TGTGCCAGCAGCTTTTTGTTTAGTGACAGGGGGCCAGCCGAGCAGTACTTC.

V gene TRBV4-1 combines with J gene TRBJ2-7; D possibly corresponds to TRBD2 (5 bases). Deletions cut 0 bases from V and 5 bases from J, with 14 bases between. This CDR3 comprises 15 residues. The germline V gene has CDR1 MGHRA and CDR2 YSYEKL. The CDR3 region has the DNA TGCGCCAGCAGCCAAGAACTAGAAATAATTAACGAGCAGTACTTC. Protein sequence: CASSQELEIINEQYF.

The chain carries TRBV7-6 and TRBJ2-2; D is possibly TRBD2 (6 bases). Trimming shortened V by 5 bases and J by 0 bases, and 10 bases separated the two germline ends. The CDR3 extends over 15 amino acids. CDR1 is SGHVS, CDR2 FNYEAQ, per germline. Written as DNA, the CDR3 is TGTGCCAGCAGCCCGGAGCGGGCGAACACCGGGGAGCTGTTTTTT. It yields the protein CASSPERANTGELFF.

The chain links TRBV11-1 to TRBJ1-1, with a weak D call TRBD1 (6 bases). Trimming removed 4 bases from V and 0 bases from J, with 12 bases in between. CDR3 size: 15 residues. Per the germline V gene, CDR1 is SGHAT and CDR2 is FQDESV (reference sequence). CDR3 sequence (DNA): TGTGCCAGCAGCTCCGCCGGGACACTGAACACTGAAGCTTTCTTT. Its protein product is CASSSAGTLNTEAFF.

This clone was seen only once. V is TRBV2 and J is TRBJ2-5; a possible D gene is TRBD1 (5 bases). Germline-derived CDR1 and CDR2 are SNHLY and FYNNEI. Trimming removed 6 bases at V and 2 bases at J, with 16 bases between. This CDR3 spans 15 amino acids. CDR3: CASRALGQSQETQYF. In DNA form, the CDR3 reads TGTGCCAGCAGGGCCCTGGGGCAGTCGCAAGAGACCCAGTACTTC.

As regards this clone: At one boundary the junction diverges from the germline segment, which might be a read error. The chain recombines TRBV28 with TRBJ1-3; perhaps TRBD1 as D (5 bases). Germline CDR1 and CDR2: MDHEN and SYDVKM. This CDR3 comprises 16 residues. The CDR3: CASTLTGPYSGNTIYF. CDR3 sequence (DNA): TGTGCCAGCACTTTAACAGGTCCTTACTCTGGAAACACCATATATTTT.

J is TRBJ1-1 and V is TRBV2, with D hard to call. Per germline, CDR1 SNHLY and CDR2 FYNNEI. The ends were cut back, 8 bases at V and 7 bases at J, with 14 bases in the middle. There are 12 residues in the CDR3. The CDR3 DNA reads TGTGCCAGCGAACTTGAGGGAAGTGAAGCTTTCTTT. It specifies CASELEGSEAFF.

This chain joins TRBV18 and TRBJ2-1; D remains unclear. CDR1 and CDR2 from the germline V gene are KGHSH and LQKENI. V lost 3 bases and J 1 base, leaving 16 bases between the germline ends. CDR3 size: 17 residues. The DNA of the CDR3 is TGTGCCAGCTCACCTATGAGCCCCCATGGTTCCTACAATGAGCAGTTCTTC. Amino acids: CASSPMSPHGSYNEQFF.

Here the CDR3 reads CASSKRGPPETQYF. CDR3 coding DNA: TGTGCCAGCAGCAAGAGGGGCCCCCCGGAGACCCAGTACTTC. The chain is built from TRBV21-1 and TRBJ2-5. TRBV21-1 is designated a pseudogene. This CDR3 is 14 amino acids long.

The CDR3 is CASSISWDTIYF. In DNA, the CDR3 is TGTGCCAGCAGCATCTCATGGGACACCATATATTTT. The V and J genes are TRBV11-2 and TRBJ1-3; D is unclear. The V gene's germline CDR1 is SGHAT and CDR2 FQNNGV. The CDR3 runs 12 residues. Deletions cut 5 bases from V and 8 bases from J, with 10 bases between.

The chain recombines TRBV28 with TRBJ2-5; 13 nucleotides agree with TRBD2. Germline lookup yields CDR1 MDHEN and CDR2 SYDVKM. This CDR3 spans 15 amino acids. V gave up 4 bases and J gave up 1 base; unmatched junction bases: 0. This chain's CDR3 is CASSWTSGGQETQYF. The CDR3 region has the DNA TGTGCCAGCAGTTGGACTAGCGGGGGCCAAGAGACCCAGTACTTC.

The chain joins TRBV27 to TRBJ1-2; TRBD1 matches 10 bases. V lost 5 bases to trimming and J lost 4 bases; unmatched junction nucleotides: 7. The CDR3 covers 15 residues. Germline V gene data show CDR1 as MNHEY and CDR2 as SMNVEV (reference sequence). Here the CDR3 reads CASSRQGAVIYGYTF. In nucleotides, the CDR3 is TGTGCCAGCAGTAGACAGGGGGCGGTGATCTATGGCTACACCTTC.

Concerning this clone itself: Other DNA sequences in this sample translate to the same CDR3. The CDR3 loop reads CASSLGGRETQYF. The CDR3 region has the DNA TGTGCCAGCAGTTTAGGGGGGAGGGAGACCCAGTACTTC. The chain has TRBV28 and TRBJ2-5; weak D call: TRBD2 (6 bases). This CDR3 contains 13 residues. The germline V and J ends were trimmed by 2 bases and 5 bases, with 9 bases remaining between them. Germline loops: CDR1 MDHEN, CDR2 SYDVKM. The full variable domain, its missing parts supplied by reference TRBV28 and TRBJ2-5, is DVKVTQSSRYLVKRTGEKVFLECVQDMDHENMFWYRQDPGLGLRLIYFSYDVKMKEKGDIPEGYSVSREKKERFSLILESASTNQTSMYLCASSLGGRETQYFGPGTRLLVL.

About this clone itself: Other DNA sequences within the sample encode an identical CDR3. V and J are TRBV28 and TRBJ2-7; no clear D gene. V was shortened by 3 bases and J by 2 bases, with 11 bases between the two germline ends. Germline V gene data show CDR1 as MDHEN and CDR2 as SYDVKM. The length of the CDR3 is 14 residues. CDR3 DNA sequence: TGTGCCAGCAGTTTGGCCGGGCCCCCCTACGAGCAGTACTTC. Its translation is CASSLAGPPYEQYF.

In its sample, this clone was seen once. The gene calls are TRBV15 and TRBJ1-4, with TRBD1 identical over 7 bases. Trimming cost V 4 bases and J 6 bases; bases outside gene matches: 8. There are 15 residues in the CDR3. Germline CDR1 LNHNV, CDR2 YYDKDF (reference sequence). CDR3 nucleotide sequence: TGTGCCACCAGCACCCCCCAGGGGGGGGATGAAAAACTGTTTTTT. Translated, it gives CATSTPQGGDEKLFF.

This chain links TRBV29-1 with TRBJ2-5; 7 nucleotides align to TRBD2. The CDR3 length is 14 residues. J gave up 6 bases and V 3 bases, and 10 bases lay outside the gene matches. Germline V gene lookup returns CDR1 SQVTM and CDR2 ANQGSEA. Here the CDR3 DNA reads TGCAGCGTTGAGTATTTAAGCGGGATGAAGACCCAGTACTTC. This encodes CSVEYLSGMKTQYF.

This clone showed up just once. The chain employs TRBV5-8 and TRBJ2-7; no firm D call. Germline V gene lookup returns CDR1 SGHTS and CDR2 YDEGEE. The CDR3 loop spans 12 amino acids. Between the trimmed V and J ends, which lost 0 bases and 4 bases, there was a span of 5 bases. The CDR3 coding sequence is TGTGCCAGCAGCTTGGTCCGATACGAGCAGTACTTC. Residues: CASSLVRYEQYF.